This T cell receptor beta chain appears in the sequencing data of a study of T cells in Graves' hyperthyroidism and ophthalmopathy. Study results and limitations: Clonotypes that were expanded in thyroid above 0.001 mostly appeared in blood too.

What was amplified from RNA transcripts were TCR beta CDR3 regions. Primed by the HTBI set, a first-round RT-PCR was run on the TCR CDR3. TCRdb re-analysed the multiplex PCR reads in MiXCR, keeping a single row per CDR3 protein. The sample holds nearly 250,000 distinct CDR3 sequences, roughly 15% seen once. Duration under 3 months, a NOSPECS grade of at least 4, and a Clinical Activity Score of at least 3 characterized the ophthalmopathy patients. Comment on this clonotype: Its antigen is still unknown.

This receptor was identified in a woman under 30 with Graves' ophthalmopathy. The specimen sequenced was blood.

CDR3 DNA sequence: TGTGCCAGCAGTTCCCGACAGGGGGCTAACTACGAGCAGTACTTC. Protein product: CASSSRQGANYEQYF. The chain has TRBV6-1 and TRBJ2-7; TRBD1 aligns across 10 bases. This CDR3 comprises 15 residues. Germline V gene data show CDR1 as MNHNS and CDR2 as SASEGT. V lost 5 bases to trimming and J lost 3 bases; unmatched junction nucleotides: 7.